The text below deals with one T cell receptor beta chain. Its target is not known. One end of the junction varies from germline; a read error may be responsible. As processed by the authors: Junction-only sequences without quality scores were provided by ImmunoSEQ, so filtering was different. TCRdb keeps only in-frame clones here, not all; method: immunoSEQ multiplex PCR. That table is the source of V, J and clone size, and D and trimming were worked out from the DNA. Among over 2,000,000 clones listed, 80% to 95% were seen once. Terminally differentiated effector memory CD45RA+ cells were excluded from the naive CD8 cells, which were CD45RO-negative and positively selected for CCR7. This record comes from a study of shared clonotypes between healthy human individuals. Germline CDR1 SGHNT, CDR2 YYREEE (reference sequence). The CDR3 extends over 15 amino acids. The study's findings and limits: Researchers sampled blood only, noting tissue repertoires likely differ.

The gene calls are TRBV5-4 and TRBJ1-5; tentatively, D is TRBD1 (6 bases). This TCR was recovered from a man aged 18 to 30 in good health. Some clones in this sample may be carry-over from other donors' samples. The sequencing input was naive CD8+ T cells from PBMCs. The CDR3 loop reads CASSQDQGGSQPQHF. The DNA for the CDR3 is TGCGCCAGCAGCCAAGATCAAGGGGGAAGTCAGCCCCAGCATTTT.